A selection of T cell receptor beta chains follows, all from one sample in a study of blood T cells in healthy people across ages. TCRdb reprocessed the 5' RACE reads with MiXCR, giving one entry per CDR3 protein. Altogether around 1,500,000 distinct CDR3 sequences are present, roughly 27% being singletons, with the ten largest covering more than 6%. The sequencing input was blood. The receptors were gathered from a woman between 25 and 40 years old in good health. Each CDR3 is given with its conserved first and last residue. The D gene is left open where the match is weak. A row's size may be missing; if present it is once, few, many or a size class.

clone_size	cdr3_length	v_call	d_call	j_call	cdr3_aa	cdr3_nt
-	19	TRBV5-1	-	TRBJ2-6	CASSLRPRGVSSGANVRTF	TGCGCCAGCAGCTTGCGGCCAAGGGGTGTCAGCTCTGGGGCCAACGTCCGGACTTTC
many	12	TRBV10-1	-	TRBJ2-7	CASSDEGREQYF	TGCGCCAGCAGTGATGAGGGGCGAGAGCAGTACTTC
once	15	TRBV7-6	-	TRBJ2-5	CASSLETGTYPEQYF	TGTGCCAGCAGCTTAGAGACCGGGACCTACCCGGAGCAGTACTTC
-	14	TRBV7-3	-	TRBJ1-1	CASSLLRLDTEAFF	TGTGCCAGCAGCTTACTCAGGTTGGACACTGAAGCTTTCTTT
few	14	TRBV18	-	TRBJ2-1	CASSPLRDGNEQFF	TGTGCCAGCTCACCGCTCAGGGACGGGAATGAGCAGTTCTTC
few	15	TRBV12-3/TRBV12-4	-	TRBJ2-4	CASSSWTGYYNEQYF	TGTGCCAGCAGTTCCTGGACTGGTTATTACAATGAGCAGTACTTC
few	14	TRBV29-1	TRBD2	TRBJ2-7	CSVLAGGFSYEQYF	TGCAGCGTATTAGCGGGAGGGTTCTCCTACGAGCAGTACTTC
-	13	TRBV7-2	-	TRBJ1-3	CASSLGVRNTIYF	TGTGCCAGCAGCTTAGGCGTGAGAAACACCATATATTTT
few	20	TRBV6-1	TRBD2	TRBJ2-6	CASSGGLAGAQISGANVLTF	TGTGCCAGCAGTGGAGGGCTAGCGGGGGCCCAGATATCTGGGGCCAACGTCCTGACTTTC
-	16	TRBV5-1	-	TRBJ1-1	CASSVGPDVMNTEAFF	TGCGCCAGCAGCGTCGGGCCCGACGTCATGAACACTGAAGCTTTCTTT
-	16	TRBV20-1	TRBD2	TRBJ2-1	CGARRGLAGGRNEQFF	TGCGGTGCTAGAAGAGGACTAGCGGGGGGACGGAATGAGCAGTTCTTC
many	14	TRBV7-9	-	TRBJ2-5	CASSFATRAETQYF	TGTGCCAGCAGCTTTGCGACTAGGGCAGAGACCCAGTACTTC
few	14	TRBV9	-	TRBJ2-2	CASSFSRGNGELFF	TGTGCCAGCAGCTTCTCAAGGGGCAACGGGGAGCTGTTTTTT
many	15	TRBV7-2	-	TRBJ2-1	CATSWGGQIYNEQFF	TGTGCCACCTCTTGGGGGGGCCAGATATACAATGAGCAGTTCTTC
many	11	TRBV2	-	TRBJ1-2	CASSVSYGYTF	TGTGCCAGCAGTGTGAGTTATGGCTACACCTTC
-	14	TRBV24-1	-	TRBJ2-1	CATSVGPTYNEQFF	TGTGCCACCAGTGTGGGCCCAACCTACAATGAGCAGTTCTTC
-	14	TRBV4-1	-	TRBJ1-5	CASRPQGVGQPQHF	TGCGCCAGCAGGCCACAGGGAGTGGGTCAGCCCCAGCATTTT
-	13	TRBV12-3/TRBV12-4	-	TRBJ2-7	CASGPGHEYEQYF	TGTGCCAGCGGGCCGGGACACGAATACGAGCAGTACTTC
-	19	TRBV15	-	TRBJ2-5	CATSRDIGASRFLQETQYF	TGTGCCACCAGCAGAGATATAGGGGCAAGCCGGTTCCTCCAAGAGACCCAGTACTTC
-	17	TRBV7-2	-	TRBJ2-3	CASSGRDPSKGTDTQYF	TGTGCCAGCAGCGGCCGGGACCCCTCAAAGGGCACAGATACGCAGTATTTT
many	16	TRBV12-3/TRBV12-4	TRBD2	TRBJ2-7	CASILPNRTSRYEQYF	TGTGCCAGCATTCTTCCCAATAGGACTAGCAGATACGAGCAGTACTTC
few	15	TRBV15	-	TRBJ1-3	CATSRAQGGGNTIYF	TGTGCCACCAGCAGAGCACAGGGTGGTGGAAACACCATATATTTT
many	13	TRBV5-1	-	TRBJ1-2	CASSFGGDYGYTF	TGCGCCAGCAGCTTCGGAGGGGACTATGGCTACACCTTC
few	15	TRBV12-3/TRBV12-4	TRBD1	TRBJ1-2	CASSRDRGQFGGYTF	TGTGCCAGCAGCCGGGACAGGGGGCAGTTCGGTGGCTACACCTTC
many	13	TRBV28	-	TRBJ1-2	CASSLFLLGGYTF	TGTGCCAGCAGTTTGTTCCTCCTTGGGGGCTACACCTTC
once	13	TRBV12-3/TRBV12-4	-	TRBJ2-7	CASSLRDQEAQYF	TGTGCCAGCAGTTTAAGGGACCAAGAGGCCCAGTACTTC
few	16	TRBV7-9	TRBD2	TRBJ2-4	CASSSPEREAKNIQYF	TGTGCCAGCAGCTCCCCGGAGCGGGAGGCCAAAAACATTCAGTACTTC
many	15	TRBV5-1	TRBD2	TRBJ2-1	CASSLEAGRANEQFF	TGCGCCAGCAGCTTGGAGGCCGGGAGGGCCAATGAGCAGTTCTTC
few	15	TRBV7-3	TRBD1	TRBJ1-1	CASSPDRAMNTEAFF	TGTGCCAGCAGCCCAGACAGGGCCATGAACACTGAAGCTTTCTTT
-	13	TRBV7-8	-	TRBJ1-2	CASSLIQGAGYTF	TGTGCCAGCAGCTTGATACAGGGCGCTGGCTACACCTTC
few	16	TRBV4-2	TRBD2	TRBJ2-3	CASSQGSGGFTDTQYF	TGTGCCAGCAGCCAAGGTAGCGGGGGGTTCACAGATACGCAGTATTTT
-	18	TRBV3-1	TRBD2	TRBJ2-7	CASSQTSGTSGRAHEQYF	TGTGCCAGCAGCCAAACTTCCGGGACTAGCGGGAGGGCCCACGAGCAGTACTTC
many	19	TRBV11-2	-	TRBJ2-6	CASSLALTAGLGRANVLTF	TGTGCCAGCAGCTTAGCTCTTACGGCTGGGCTTGGGAGGGCCAACGTCCTGACTTTC
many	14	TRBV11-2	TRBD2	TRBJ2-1	CASSAGLASDEQFF	TGTGCCAGCAGCGCGGGACTAGCGTCCGATGAGCAGTTCTTC
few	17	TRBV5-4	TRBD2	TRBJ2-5	CASSLYVLAGGQETQYF	TGTGCCAGCAGCTTGTACGTGCTAGCGGGGGGGCAAGAGACCCAGTACTTC
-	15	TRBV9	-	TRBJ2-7	CASSARAGFRYEQYF	TGTGCCAGCAGCGCGCGGGCCGGATTCCGCTACGAGCAGTACTTC